What follows is one T cell receptor (beta chain) and its context. The antigen remains unidentified. This CDR3 spans 16 amino acids. CDR1 and CDR2 (germline): KGHSH, LQKENI. V lost 3 bases and J lost 3; bases outside the gene matches: 9. This sample was taken from a study of T cells in Graves' hyperthyroidism and ophthalmopathy. General observations from the study: In simple terms, a model built on 13 V-J features told ophthalmopathy apart from stable hyperthyroidism. Most expanded thyroid clonotypes above 0.001 also appeared in blood.

Diagnosis rested on symptoms, serum thyroxine and TRAb, thyroid ultrasound, and orbital computed tomography. Fresh peripheral blood, approximately 10 ml, was the source of the PBMCs. Researchers took RNA transcripts and amplified the TCR beta CDR3 regions from them. TCR CDR3 regions were first amplified by RT-PCR with HTBI primers. From the multiplex PCR reads, TCRdb called clonotypes with MiXCR, one entry per CDR3 protein. The table includes about 360,000 distinct CDR3 sequences, less than 15% detected once. This chain uses TRBV18 with TRBJ1-2; 8 nucleotides match TRBD1. Sequencing was done on a sample of blood. This TCR came from a woman aged 18-35 years with Graves' hyperthyroidism. The CDR3 here is CASSPSDGQGDYGYTF. The CDR3 DNA reads TGTGCCAGCTCACCCTCCGACGGACAGGGAGACTATGGCTACACCTTC.